The 3 T cell receptor beta chains in this list originate from one sample, sequenced in a study of shared clonotypes between healthy human individuals (dated by TCRdb to 2019 to 2021). The library was prepared using the immunoSEQ multiplex PCR assay. Sourced from immuneACCESS, this table was stored by TCRdb with only in-frame sequences that have V and J called. A share of the clones is absent; for the studies checked, an unresolved V gene accounts for under half, and the remainder has no known explanation. The sample table holds some 1.5 million clones, of which approximately 98% were seen once. The ten most abundant clones make up about 0.45% of the sample. Sequencing used naive CD4+ T cells sorted from blood. In light of the paper, this sample's cell subset or site label describes: CD45RA+ positively selected. All receptors come from a man aged 25 to 40 in good health.

The chain is built from TRBV28 and TRBJ1-1; D call uncertain. Trimming left V 5 bases short and J 4 bases short, with 14 bases between. Germline V lookup: CDR1 MDHEN, CDR2 SYDVKM. The CDR3 has 14 residues. The CDR3 DNA sequence: TGTGCCAGCAGTCCACGGGGAGGTGGCACTGAAGCTTTCTTT. It codes for CASSPRGGGTEAFF.

The rearrangement uses TRBV19 and TRBJ2-7, with a weak D call TRBD2 (5 bases). Germline values: CDR1 LNHDA, CDR2 SQIVND (reference sequence). The CDR3 sequence is 14 residues long. The V and J ends lost 6 bases and 2 bases respectively, with 14 bases between them. The DNA of the CDR3 is TGTGCCAGTAGGTACGTTGACGGGACCTACGAGCAGTACTTC. Protein sequence: CASRYVDGTYEQYF.

Notes on this clone: Other DNA sequences of this sample code for an identical CDR3. The rearrangement joins TRBV19 to TRBJ2-1, with D possibly being TRBD2 (6 bases). V was cut by 4 bases and J by 4 bases, with 11 bases left in between. Germline loops: CDR1 LNHDA, CDR2 SQIVND (reference sequence). The CDR3 is made up of 14 amino acids. This chain's CDR3 is CASSTRDSYNEQFF. In nucleotides, the CDR3 is TGTGCCAGTAGTACCCGGGACTCATACAATGAGCAGTTCTTC.